The 17 T cell receptor beta chains reported below all come from one sample, sequenced in a study of blood T cell repertoires in COVID-19. Clones were read by immunoSEQ multiplex PCR, and TCRdb kept only the in-frame ones, dropping some. The repertoire has about 180,000 clones, about nine tenths of them found once; the top ten carry 9% to 10%. Sequencing input: PBMCs or T cells enriched from blood (not recorded which). These receptors were taken from a woman aged 18-35 years who had recovered from COVID-19.

V usage is TRBV2 and J usage is TRBJ2-3, with 11 bases fitting TRBD2. There are 17 residues in the CDR3. The J segment lost 3 bases and the V segment lost 6 bases, leaving 11 bases of the junction unmatched. Germline V lookup: CDR1 SNHLY, CDR2 FYNNEI. CDR3 bases: TGTGCCAGCAGGGCCACTAGCGGGAGAATCGGGACAGATACGCAGTATTTT. It yields the protein CASRATSGRIGTDTQYF.

V usage is TRBV10-3 and J usage is TRBJ2-7; 8 bases agree with TRBD2. This CDR3 is built from 14 residues. The V gene end was trimmed by 6 bases and the J gene end by 4 bases; junction bases not matched to a gene: 8. Germline CDR1 reads ENHRY; CDR2 reads SYGVKD. The CDR3 nucleotides read TGTGCCATCAGAGGGGCGGGGGGAACATACGAGCAGTACTTC. Protein sequence: CAIRGAGGTYEQYF.

V and J are TRBV9 and TRBJ1-2; possibly TRBD1 for D (5 bases). This CDR3 comprises 12 residues. CDR1 SGDLS and CDR2 YYNGEE come from the germline V gene. V shed 9 bases and J shed 7 bases, with 16 bases lying between them. The CDR3 DNA sequence: TGTGCCACTAGGAGTGGGGCTGGTGGCTACACCTTC. Amino acids: CATRSGAGGYTF.

The chain carries TRBV19 and TRBJ2-7; tentative D call: TRBD1 (6 bases). Germline V gene data show CDR1 as LNHDA and CDR2 as SQIVND (reference sequence). The CDR3 extends over 13 amino acids. V was clipped by 5 bases and J by 5 bases, with 13 bases between them. The CDR3 DNA sequence: TGTGCCAGTAGTGACAGGTACTTGGACGAGCAGTACTTC. Translated: CASSDRYLDEQYF. The whole variable domain, remainder taken from reference TRBV19 and TRBJ2-7, is DGGITQSPKYLFRKEGQNVTLSCEQNLNHDAMYWYRQDPGQGLRLIYYSQIVNDFQKGDIAEGYSVSREKKESFPLTVTSAQKNPTAFYLCASSDRYLDEQYFGPGTRLTVT.

The chain links TRBV27 to TRBJ1-4, with 9 bases aligning to TRBD1. Germline CDR1 reads MNHEY; CDR2 reads SMNVEV (reference sequence). CDR3 length: 13 amino acids. V lost 4 bases to trimming and J lost 6 bases; unmatched junction nucleotides: 0. The CDR3 protein is CASSWDRDEKLFF. The CDR3, as DNA: TGTGCCAGCAGTTGGGACAGGGATGAAAAACTGTTTTTT.

This clone was seen more than once but under ten times. The chain carries TRBV3-1 (or the pseudogene TRBV3-2) and TRBJ2-5, with D perhaps TRBD2 (6 bases). Germline assignment: CDR1 LGHDT and CDR2 YNNKEL (reference sequence). This CDR3 comprises 17 residues. V was pared by 1 base and J by 2 bases, with 17 bases between. CDR3 DNA sequence: TGTGCCAGCAGCCAAGGTCGAGCGGGCGCCGGGCAAGAGACCCAGTACTTC. Translation gives CASSQGRAGAGQETQYF.

The gene calls are TRBV19 and TRBJ1-1; 7 positions match TRBD1. V shed 4 bases, J shed 11 bases, and the junction held 7 bases outside the gene matches. This CDR3 region has 12 residues. Germline lookup yields CDR1 LNHDA and CDR2 SQIVND (reference sequence). The CDR3 reads CASSTYRGKAFF. In DNA, the CDR3 is TGTGCCAGTAGTACCTACAGGGGCAAGGCTTTCTTT.

The CDR3 sequence is CAISERPTGDQPQHF. For the CDR3, the DNA is TGTGCCATCAGTGAGAGGCCAACAGGGGATCAGCCCCAGCATTTT. V gene TRBV10-3 combines with J gene TRBJ1-5, with TRBD1 matching over 7 bases. The CDR3 loop spans 15 amino acids. Germline trimming cut 2 bases from V and 5 bases from J; bases unmatched to any gene: 6. CDR1 is ENHRY and CDR2 is SYGVKD in the germline V gene.

The chain employs TRBV5-6 and TRBJ1-1, with D unclear. Trimming shortened V by 6 bases and J by 5 bases, and 14 bases separated the two germline ends. Germline assignment: CDR1 SGHDT and CDR2 YYEEEE. The CDR3 loop spans 13 amino acids. CDR3 amino acids: CASTLSGPTEAFF. The CDR3 DNA sequence: TGTGCCAGCACCCTCAGCGGGCCGACTGAAGCTTTCTTT.

The chain joins TRBV6-5 to TRBJ2-7; perhaps TRBD1 as D (6 bases). CDR3 length: 11 amino acids. CDR1 MNHEY and CDR2 SVGAGI come from the germline V gene. The V gene lost 2 bases and the J gene lost 10 bases, with 9 bases spanning the gap. CDR3 amino acids: CASSYPGTQYF. The DNA of the CDR3 is TGTGCCAGCAGTTACCCGGGGACACAGTACTTC.

Concerning this clone: This sample also contains other DNA sequences that code for the same CDR3. CDR3 region: CASSQGRGYTF. Written as DNA, the CDR3 is TGTGCCAGCAGCCAAGGGAGAGGCTACACCTTC. The chain combines TRBV3-1 (or the pseudogene TRBV3-2) with TRBJ1-2; D ambiguous. CDR1 and CDR2 (germline): LGHDT, YNNKEL (reference sequence). V gave up 1 base and J gave up 8 bases, with 5 bases separating them. The CDR3 runs 11 residues.

This clone was found a few times. The rearrangement links TRBV7-2 to TRBJ2-7; 7 bases are a match to TRBD1. The V segment lost 5 bases and the J segment 3 bases; nucleotides outside the gene matches: 10. Germline lookup yields CDR1 SGHTA and CDR2 FQGNSA. This CDR3 has 15 amino acids. CDR3 sequence (DNA): TGTGCCAGCAGCCTGCTCGCAGGGGGAGTCTACGAGCAGTACTTC. Its translation: CASSLLAGGVYEQYF.

The V gene is TRBV7-2, the J gene TRBJ1-1, with TRBD1 identical over 8 bases. CDR3 size: 15 residues. The V gene's germline CDR1 is SGHTA and CDR2 FQGNSA. The ends lost 0 bases at V and 5 bases at J; junction bases unmatched: 5. CDR3 DNA sequence: TGTGCCAGCAGCTTAGCGGGACAGGCAGGTACTGAAGCTTTCTTT. This gives the protein CASSLAGQAGTEAFF.

A remark on this clone: The sample carries other DNA sequences with the same CDR3. This chain joins TRBV6-5 and TRBJ1-3; D uncertain. V lost 6 bases and J lost 2, with 5 bases in between. The germline V gene has CDR1 MNHEY and CDR2 SVGAGI. The CDR3 runs 12 residues. Here the CDR3 reads CASRGPGNTIYF. DNA of the CDR3: TGTGCCAGCAGGGGCCCTGGAAACACCATATATTTT.

The V and J genes are TRBV3-1 (or the pseudogene TRBV3-2) and TRBJ2-1; TRBD2 matches at 7 bases. Germline CDR1 reads LGHDT; CDR2 reads YNNKEL (reference sequence). The length of the CDR3 is 17 residues. J gave up 0 bases and V 3 bases, and 8 bases lay outside the gene matches. The CDR3 protein is CASSQAILAASYNEQFF. CDR3 coding DNA: TGTGCCAGCAGCCAGGCCATTCTAGCGGCCTCCTACAATGAGCAGTTCTTC.

This sequence joins TRBV19 and TRBJ1-2, with TRBD1 identical over 7 bases. Trimming at V came to 3 bases and at J to 4 bases, leaving 14 bases not matched to a gene. The CDR3 runs to 17 residues. Germline lookup yields CDR1 LNHDA and CDR2 SQIVND (reference sequence). The CDR3 bases are TGTGCCAGTAGTATGGGAAGGACAGGACGTAATTCCTATGGCTACACCTTC. It yields the protein CASSMGRTGRNSYGYTF.

The chain is built from TRBV10-3 and TRBJ1-3; maybe TRBD1 (5 bases). The germline V gene encodes CDR1 ENHRY and CDR2 SYGVKD. V lost 10 bases to trimming and J lost 1 base, with 11 bases between them. This CDR3 comprises 13 residues. The CDR3 bases are TGTGCCAGCAATAGGGGTTCTGGAAACACCATATATTTT. The encoded protein is CASNRGSGNTIYF.